The sequence of this T cell receptor (beta chain) was determined in a study of blood T cell repertoires in COVID-19. Across the study: Sites in the United States, Italy and Spain provided acute and convalescent COVID-19 samples.

Sequenced by immunoSEQ multiplex PCR; TCRdb stores in-frame clones only, minus some. The sample has just under 350,000 clones; roughly 89% are singletons. The CDR3 runs 15 residues. V shed 3 bases and J shed 3 bases, with 15 bases lying between them. Germline loops: CDR1 GTSNPN, CDR2 SVGIG (reference sequence). Specimen: peripheral blood. This chain joins TRBV30 and TRBJ2-1, with D uncertain. The origin of this receptor is a young woman who had recovered from COVID-19. CDR3 residues: CAWRAINSGYNEQFF. The CDR3 coding sequence is TGTGCCTGGAGGGCGATCAACTCGGGCTACAATGAGCAGTTCTTC.